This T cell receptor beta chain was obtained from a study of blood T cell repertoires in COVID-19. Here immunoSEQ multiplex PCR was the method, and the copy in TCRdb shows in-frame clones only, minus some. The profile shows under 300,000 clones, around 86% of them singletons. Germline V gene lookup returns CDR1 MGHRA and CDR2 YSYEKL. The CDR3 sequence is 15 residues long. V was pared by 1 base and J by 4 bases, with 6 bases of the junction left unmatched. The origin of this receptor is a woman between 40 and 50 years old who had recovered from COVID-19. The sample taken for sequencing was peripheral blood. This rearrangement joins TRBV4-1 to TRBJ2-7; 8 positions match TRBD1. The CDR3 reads CASSQVRDRGYEQYF. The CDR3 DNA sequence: TGCGCCAGCAGCCAAGTACGTGACAGGGGTTACGAGCAGTACTTC.